This T cell receptor (beta chain) was sequenced in a study of T-cell memory formation after mild COVID-19. Study-wide context: Largely donor-specific TCR clusters were found.

The authors produced TCR alpha and TCR beta cDNA libraries with sample barcodes and UMIs by 5'RACE using constant-segment primers. TCRdb called the 5' RACE reads again in MiXCR, with one record for every CDR3 protein. The sample carries fewer than 700,000 distinct CDR3 sequences, about a sixth recorded once. Points from the study as a whole: Shrinking CD4+ clones were chiefly CM and EM; CD8+ ones were chiefly EMRA.

About this clonotype itself: Its antigen is as yet unknown.

There are 12 residues in the CDR3. Germline CDR1 reads SQVTM; CDR2 reads ANQGSEA. Trimming removed 1 base at V and 10 bases at J, with 11 bases between. Sequencing was done on a sample of PBMCs or a T cell subset sorted from them (not recorded which). This sequence originates from an adult woman who had mild COVID-19 (a few samples of this study predate the infection). Cell type and time point are not known. The chain is built from TRBV29-1 and TRBJ2-1, with D unclear. The CDR3 protein is CSVEVGSREQFF. In nucleotides, the CDR3 is TGCAGCGTTGAAGTCGGCTCCCGGGAGCAGTTCTTC.